The 27 T cell receptor beta chains presented below share a single source sample, sequenced in a study of blood T cell repertoires in COVID-19. Assay used: immunoSEQ multiplex PCR; TCRdb lists only in-frame clones, some missing. The data contain tens of thousands of clones, roughly 76% of them singletons. Sample: peripheral blood. These receptors were obtained from a man older than 75 with COVID-19, enrolled during active disease.

The gene calls are TRBV19 and TRBJ2-1; 7 bases agree with TRBD2. The J segment lost 2 bases and the V segment lost 5 bases, leaving 3 bases of the junction unmatched. The CDR3 contains 14 residues. In germline, CDR1 is LNHDA, CDR2 SQIVND (reference sequence). Here the CDR3 reads CASSWGGAYNEQFF. The CDR3 coding sequence is TGTGCCAGTAGTTGGGGGGGAGCCTACAATGAGCAGTTCTTC.

The chain employs TRBV20-1 and TRBJ2-1; TRBD1 matches at 8 bases. CDR3 size: 15 residues. Germline V gene data show CDR1 as DFQATT and CDR2 as SNEGSKA (reference sequence). Unmatched junction bases numbered 7, after V lost 3 bases and J lost 3 bases. The CDR3 nucleotides are TGCAGTGCTAGTGTAGGACAGGGTGACTACAATGAGCAGTTCTTC. Amino acids: CSASVGQGDYNEQFF.

The chain couples TRBV9 to TRBJ1-6; 8 nucleotides align to TRBD1. Germline V lookup: CDR1 SGDLS, CDR2 YYNGEE. This CDR3 region has 14 residues. Losses at the gene ends were 8 bases for V and 9 bases for J; bases not matched to a gene: 10. The CDR3: CARIMGQVSSPLHF. DNA of the CDR3: TGTGCCAGAATAATGGGACAGGTCTCTTCACCCCTCCACTTT.

The chain recombines TRBV7-2 with TRBJ1-6; 7 bases are a match to TRBD1. This CDR3 has 15 amino acids. CDR1 and CDR2 (germline): SGHTA, FQGNSA. V trimming: 3 bases; J trimming: 8 bases; junction bases outside the gene matches: 7. The CDR3 region is CASSFGQAQYSPLHF. As DNA, the CDR3 is TGTGCCAGCAGCTTCGGACAGGCTCAGTATTCACCCCTCCACTTT.

The sample holds one count of this clone. This sequence joins TRBV28 and TRBJ1-1; D is uncertain. The CDR3 contains 12 residues. Trimming pared 7 bases from V and 0 bases from J, leaving 6 bases between. Germline values: CDR1 MDHEN, CDR2 SYDVKM. The CDR3 nucleotides are TGTGCCAGCATTTCAGTGAACACTGAAGCTTTCTTT. It translates to CASISVNTEAFF.

This chain joins TRBV7-6 and TRBJ2-5; 7 bases line up with TRBD2. V gave up 0 bases and J gave up 5 bases; unmatched junction bases: 3. The germline gives CDR1 SGHVS, CDR2 FNYEAQ. This CDR3 has 14 residues. In DNA form, the CDR3 reads TGTGCCAGCAGCTTAGCGGGAGGGACTGAGACCCAGTACTTC. As protein: CASSLAGGTETQYF.

V and J are TRBV11-3 and TRBJ2-5; D is unresolved. This CDR3 region has 13 residues. V was shortened by 0 bases and J by 3 bases, with 5 bases between the two germline ends. Germline CDR1 and CDR2: SGHNT and YENEEA. The CDR3 loop reads CASSLDTEETQYF. CDR3 nucleotide sequence: TGTGCCAGCAGCTTAGACACAGAAGAGACCCAGTACTTC.

In its sample, this clone was seen many times. The rearrangement joins TRBV6-6 to TRBJ2-5; TRBD1 is a possible D gene (6 bases). The CDR3 is 14 amino acids. From germline, CDR1 is MNHNY and CDR2 SVGAGI (reference sequence). Trimming took 7 bases from V and 5 from J, leaving 17 bases between them. CDR3 bases: TGTGCCAGCACCCCCAGGGCAGGGGACGAGACCCAGTACTTC. Protein sequence: CASTPRAGDETQYF.

The chain has TRBV4-1 and TRBJ2-1, with TRBD2 identical over 7 bases. The V and J ends lost 2 bases and 3 bases, in that order; junction bases with no gene match: 7. CDR3 length equals 16 residues. Germline assignment: CDR1 MGHRA and CDR2 YSYEKL. CDR3 protein: CASSQSPAGSYNEQFF. The DNA of the CDR3 is TGCGCCAGCAGCCAATCCCCAGCGGGGAGCTACAATGAGCAGTTCTTC.

In DNA form, the CDR3 reads TGTGCCAGCAGCCTTCGACAGGGGGCGGTGGATACGCAGTATTTT. Translated: CASSLRQGAVDTQYF. This chain joins TRBV3-1 (or the pseudogene TRBV3-2) and TRBJ2-3; TRBD1 aligns across 10 bases. Trimming removed 4 bases from V and 6 bases from J; junction bases left unmatched: 7. CDR3 size: 15 residues. From germline, CDR1 is LGHDT and CDR2 YNNKEL (reference sequence).

The chain combines TRBV3-1 (or the pseudogene TRBV3-2) with TRBJ2-7, with 8 bases fitting TRBD2. V was clipped by 2 bases and J by 3 bases; unmatched bases: 0. Germline values: CDR1 LGHDT, CDR2 YNNKEL (reference sequence). This CDR3 has 13 residues. The CDR3 DNA is TGTGCCAGCAGCCAACTAGCGGGCTACGAGCAGTACTTC. The encoded protein is CASSQLAGYEQYF.

The J gene is TRBJ2-5, the V gene TRBV7-2, with TRBD2 identical over 8 bases. Germline V lookup: CDR1 SGHTA, CDR2 FQGNSA. This CDR3 has 17 amino acids. Trimming at V came to 5 bases and at J to 3 bases, leaving 14 bases not matched to a gene. The CDR3 region is CASSLPSGGEWEETQYF. CDR3 in DNA: TGTGCCAGCAGCCTCCCAAGCGGGGGTGAATGGGAAGAGACCCAGTACTTC.

The chain links TRBV5-1 to TRBJ2-7, with TRBD1 identical over 9 bases. The CDR3 covers 13 residues. Per germline, CDR1 SGHRS and CDR2 YFSETQ. Losses at the gene ends were 6 bases for V and 2 bases for J; bases not matched to a gene: 3. In nucleotides, the CDR3 is TGCGCCAGCACCAGGACAGGGGCCTACGAGCAGTACTTC. Amino acid sequence: CASTRTGAYEQYF.

The rearrangement links TRBV2 to TRBJ1-2, with 7 bases lining up with TRBD1. Germline CDR1 is SNHLY and CDR2 is FYNNEI. V was clipped by 5 bases and J by 4 bases; unmatched bases: 4. This CDR3 has 13 amino acids. The CDR3 DNA is TGTGCCAGCAGTCAAGGGACAGTCTATGGCTACACCTTC. Its translation is CASSQGTVYGYTF.

The rearrangement links TRBV14 to TRBJ1-3, with unresolved D. The CDR3 is 15 residues long. V was pared by 3 bases and J by 0 bases, with 9 bases between. CDR1 is SGHDN, CDR2 FVKESK, per germline. CDR3 nucleotides: TGTGCCAGCAGCCATCTTATCCGCTCTGGAAACACCATATATTTT. It yields the protein CASSHLIRSGNTIYF.

There are a few counts of this clone. The chain carries TRBV3-1 (or the pseudogene TRBV3-2) and TRBJ2-1, with a tentative D call TRBD2 (6 bases). Trimming stripped 0 bases from V and 6 bases from J, with 9 bases between. The CDR3 contains 14 residues. Germline V gene sequence: CDR1 LGHDT, CDR2 YNNKEL (reference sequence). The CDR3 DNA follows: TGTGCCAGCAGCCAAGAACTAGCTTCCAATGAGCAGTTCTTC. It codes for CASSQELASNEQFF.

The gene calls are TRBV6-5 and TRBJ1-5, with D possibly matching TRBD1 (5 bases). Trimming left V 5 bases short and J 1 base short, with 12 bases between. The CDR3 loop spans 15 amino acids. CDR1 is MNHEY, CDR2 SVGAGI, per germline. The CDR3 DNA reads TGTGCCAGCAGTACAGGACGAGCGAGCAATCAGCCCCAGCATTTT. Protein sequence: CASSTGRASNQPQHF.

This clone came up a few times. The V gene is TRBV11-2, the J gene TRBJ1-2; 8 bases are a match to TRBD1. The ends lost 5 bases at V and 7 bases at J; junction bases unmatched: 6. Germline V lookup: CDR1 SGHAT, CDR2 FQNNGV. The CDR3 is made up of 13 amino acids. The CDR3 nucleotides read TGTGCCAGCAGCGAGGGGACAGGAGTTGGCTACACCTTC. It is translated as CASSEGTGVGYTF.

This rearrangement joins TRBV27 to TRBJ2-7, with D possibly matching TRBD1 (5 bases). V shed 6 bases and J shed 3 bases, with 12 bases lying between them. CDR1 MNHEY and CDR2 SMNVEV come from the germline V gene (reference sequence). The CDR3 length is 13 residues. The CDR3 nucleotides read TGTGCCAGCAGGACAGCGTTGGACTACGAGCAGTACTTC. It codes for CASRTALDYEQYF.

V usage is TRBV5-1 and J usage is TRBJ2-7; 8 bases are a match to TRBD1. V was clipped by 0 bases and J by 7 bases; unmatched bases: 9. Germline CDR1 reads SGHRS; CDR2 reads YFSETQ. The CDR3 extends over 15 amino acids. The CDR3 DNA reads as TGCGCCAGCAGCTTGGCCGTCCAGGGGGCGGGGGAGCAGTACTTC. It is translated as CASSLAVQGAGEQYF. Full variable domain (remainder filled in from reference TRBV5-1 and TRBJ2-7): KAGVTQTPRYLIKTRGQQVTLSCSPISGHRSVSWYQQTPGQGLQFLFEYFSETQRNKGNFPGRFSGRQFSNSRSEMNVSTLELGDSALYLCASSLAVQGAGEQYFGPGTRLTVT.

This clone came up once. The chain has TRBV3-1 (or the pseudogene TRBV3-2) and TRBJ1-2; 8 positions match TRBD1. The length of the CDR3 is 16 residues. The J segment lost 8 bases and the V segment lost 1 base, leaving 12 bases of the junction unmatched. Germline V gene sequence: CDR1 LGHDT, CDR2 YNNKEL (reference sequence). The CDR3, as DNA: TGTGCCAGCAGCCAAGTTCCGCTTCAGGGGGCAGGAGGCTACACCTTC. This sequence encodes CASSQVPLQGAGGYTF.

J is TRBJ1-1 and V is TRBV11-2, with a weak D call TRBD1 (5 bases). The CDR3 spans 14 residues. The V gene lost 5 bases and the J gene lost 3 bases, with 13 bases spanning the gap. Germline-derived CDR1 and CDR2 are SGHAT and FQNNGV. CDR3 residues: CASSRRQIYTEAFF. For the CDR3, the DNA is TGTGCCAGCAGCCGCCGACAGATATACACTGAAGCTTTCTTT.

The V call is TRBV19, the J call TRBJ2-3; TRBD2 aligns across 8 bases. The trim removed 6 bases at V and 6 bases at J, leaving 5 bases unmatched. There are 13 residues in the CDR3. Per germline, CDR1 LNHDA and CDR2 SQIVND (reference sequence). The CDR3 nucleotides read TGTGCCAGTAGAAAAGCGGGAGTGGATACGCAGTATTTT. It yields the protein CASRKAGVDTQYF.

The gene calls are TRBV7-8 and TRBJ1-2; a weak D match, TRBD1 (5 bases). V shed 5 bases and J shed 6 bases, with 16 bases lying between them. CDR3 size: 14 residues. Looked up from germline, CDR1 is SGHVS and CDR2 is FQNEAQ. DNA of the CDR3: TGTGCCAGCAGCCCAACAGGTCCCAGGGATGGCTACACCTTC. It translates to CASSPTGPRDGYTF.

This clone has a single count. This chain joins TRBV30 and TRBJ2-1; 8 bases are a match to TRBD2. J lost 9 bases, V lost 3 bases, and 13 bases had no gene match. This CDR3 is built from 15 residues. CDR1 and CDR2 (germline): GTSNPN, SVGIG (reference sequence). This chain's CDR3 is CAWSKLAERLGEQFF. In nucleotides, the CDR3 is TGTGCCTGGAGCAAACTAGCGGAGCGGCTCGGTGAGCAGTTCTTC.

This clone was seen a few times. The rearrangement joins TRBV29-1 to TRBJ1-1; 10 positions match TRBD1. V gave up 6 bases and J gave up 5 bases; unmatched junction bases: 9. CDR1 SQVTM and CDR2 ANQGSEA come from the germline V gene. CDR3 length equals 14 residues. The CDR3: CSVIRDRGWTEAFF. The CDR3 DNA reads as TGCAGCGTAATCCGGGACAGGGGTTGGACTGAAGCTTTCTTT.

This clone appeared once. The chain joins TRBV5-6 to TRBJ2-5; 12 nucleotides align to TRBD2. This CDR3 is 16 amino acids long. Germline V gene lookup returns CDR1 SGHDT and CDR2 YYEEEE. V trimming: 0 bases; J trimming: 5 bases; junction bases outside the gene matches: 5. The CDR3 region is CASSLASGRAAETQYF. The CDR3 DNA reads as TGTGCCAGCAGCTTGGCTAGCGGGAGGGCCGCTGAGACCCAGTACTTC.